This TCR beta chain was retrieved from a study of shared clonotypes between healthy human individuals. The method was immunoSEQ multiplex PCR; TCRdb's version includes in-frame clones alone and lacks a portion of them. This sample has approximately 980,000 clones, with approximately 76% found just once. Sequenced input: memory CD4+ T cells sorted from blood. Regarding subset: CD45RA-negative fraction. This receptor was obtained from a man between 18 and 35 years old in good health.

CDR3 region: CASSNRVGGYTF. The CDR3 bases are TGTGCCAGCAGTAACAGGGTAGGCGGCTACACCTTC. V gene TRBV6-6 combines with J gene TRBJ1-2; TRBD1 is a possible D gene (6 bases). V shed 5 bases and J shed 8 bases, with 12 bases lying between them. The CDR3 runs 12 residues. Germline CDR1 and CDR2: MNHNY and SVGAGI (reference sequence).